The 4 T cell receptor beta chains below all came from one sample that was sequenced in a study of Ad26.COV2.S vaccination and SARS-CoV-2 variants. Profiled with immunoSEQ multiplex PCR; TCRdb holds only in-frame clones, not every one. In the table there are around 340,000 clones, around 90% of which are singletons. Treatment: 19 received Ad26.COV2.S at low or high dose, single or two shots; about 5 received placebo; per-sample allocation not given. Samples came from day 63 after the first vaccine or placebo injection. The starting material was peripheral blood, obtained in a trial of Ad26.COV2.S vaccine versus placebo. The receptors here all came from a person aged 18-65 years who received the Ad26.COV2.S COVID-19 vaccine or a placebo.

This clone was observed a few times. J is TRBJ2-7 and V is TRBV7-9; no definite D call. The germline V gene encodes CDR1 SEHNR and CDR2 FQNEAQ (reference sequence). V was trimmed by 5 bases and J by 2 bases, leaving 10 bases between them. The CDR3 length is 13 residues. The CDR3 is CASSANPPYEQYF. Written as DNA, the CDR3 is TGTGCCAGCAGCGCAAACCCCCCCTACGAGCAGTACTTC.

The rearrangement uses TRBV27 and TRBJ2-2; no reliable D call. The CDR3 sequence is 15 residues long. Germline V lookup: CDR1 MNHEY, CDR2 SMNVEV (reference sequence). V lost 1 base, J lost 5 bases, and 11 bases lay in between. This CDR3 reads CASSLWTQGTGELFF. The CDR3 DNA reads as TGTGCCAGCAGTTTATGGACCCAAGGAACCGGGGAGCTGTTTTTT.

This chain links TRBV6-2 or TRBV6-3 with TRBJ1-1; D unclear. The V end was cut by 7 bases, the J end by 5 bases, with 17 bases between. Germline assignment: CDR1 MNHEY and CDR2 SVGEGT. The CDR3 has 14 residues. CDR3 in DNA: TGTGCCAGCACCCCCCCCCTGGGTCGGACTGAAGCTTTCTTT. Encoded protein: CASTPPLGRTEAFF.

This clone has a single count. This sequence joins TRBV18 and TRBJ2-2, with unresolved D. The length of the CDR3 is 15 residues. Per the germline V gene, CDR1 is KGHSH and CDR2 is LQKENI. The V end lost 3 bases, the J end lost 5 bases, and 13 bases lay between the germline ends. CDR3 in DNA: TGTGCCAGCTCACCCCAGACTGCTTTAACCGGGGAGCTGTTTTTT. The encoded protein is CASSPQTALTGELFF.